The source of this T cell receptor (beta chain) is a study of CD8 T cells in Susac syndrome. Study-wide background: About 6 sequenced Susac syndrome patients had clinically active disease, while roughly 8 were in remission.

With random hexamers, reverse transcription was performed on about 0.5 to 1 ug of RNA. Multiplex PCR with immunoSEQ amplified the TCR beta CDR3 across 54 Vbeta and 13 Jbeta. TCRdb redid the calling of the immunoSEQ multiplex PCR reads with MiXCR, one entry per CDR3 protein. In the table there are 120,000 or so distinct CDR3 sequences, 85% to 95% of which are singletons. The CDR3 covers 13 residues. CDR1 is KGHDR, CDR2 SFDVKD, per germline. V lost 4 bases, J lost 4 bases, and 9 bases lay in between. The specimen was CD8+ T cells from PBMCs. V gene TRBV24-1 combines with J gene TRBJ1-1; D remains unclear. The clonotype was recovered from a human donor with Susac syndrome. Here the CDR3 reads CATSDYEGTEAFF. The DNA of the CDR3 is TGTGCCACCAGTGACTATGAGGGCACTGAAGCTTTCTTT.